Listed below are T cell receptor beta chains from one sample, sequenced in a study of blood T cell repertoires in COVID-19. Using immunoSEQ multiplex PCR, the repertoire was profiled, and TCRdb retains in-frame clones only, with some absent. The table lists some 65,000 clones, over 75% of them singletons, with 2.5% to 3% in the top ten. The sample taken for sequencing was peripheral blood. These TCRs come from an older man with acute or convalescent COVID-19. Both conserved end residues are part of each CDR3. The D gene is left open where the match is weak. Expanded clones are given a class, and other clones once, few, many or no size at all.

TRBJ2-1,TRBV27,TRBD1,-,TGTGCCAGCAGTATACAGGGGGTAGATGAGCAGTTCTTC,CASSIQGVDEQFF
TRBJ2-1,TRBV11-2,-,-,TGTGCCAGCAGCCACAGGGACAATGAGCAGTTCTTC,CASSHRDNEQFF
TRBJ1-5,TRBV2,-,-,TGTGCCAGCAGTTCCGGGGGGGGGCCCCAGCATTTT,CASSSGGGPQHF
TRBJ1-1,TRBV6-5,TRBD1,-,TGTGCCAGCAGTTATACGGGACAGGTGAACACTGAAGCTTTCTTT,CASSYTGQVNTEAFF
TRBJ2-5,TRBV5-1,TRBD2,-,TGCGCCAGCAGCAAGACTAGCGGAAAGAGAGAGACCCAGTACTTC,CASSKTSGKRETQYF
TRBJ1-1,TRBV12-3/TRBV12-4,TRBD1,-,TGTGCCAGCAGTTTATTCGGACAGGGCGAAGCTTTCTTT,CASSLFGQGEAFF
TRBJ1-1,TRBV5-6,-,-,TGTGCCAGCAGCCTAGGGAGGGGGGCGCGGTACACTGAAGCTTTCTTT,CASSLGRGARYTEAFF
TRBJ1-6,TRBV3-1/TRBV3-2,-,once,TGTGCCAGCAGCCCTCACAGGATTAATTCACCCCTCCACTTT,CASSPHRINSPLHF
TRBJ2-2,TRBV24-1,TRBD1,-,TGTGCCACCAGTGACGTCAGGGGGCAAGGGATCACCGGGGAGCTGTTTTTT,CATSDVRGQGITGELFF
TRBJ2-1,TRBV11-2,TRBD2,-,TGTGCCAGCAGCTTATATCCTAGCGGGAAAAGCTCCTACAATGAGCAGTTCTTC,CASSLYPSGKSSYNEQFF
TRBJ2-1,TRBV4-2,TRBD2,-,TGTGCCAGCAGCCAAGGGGCCGCGGGCGGGAGGGCCGACGAGCAGTTCTTC,CASSQGAAGGRADEQFF
TRBJ2-1,TRBV10-1,-,-,TGCGCCAGCAGTAGGGACTTACAGAATGAGCAGTTCTTC,CASSRDLQNEQFF
TRBJ2-1,TRBV6-4,TRBD1,-,TGTGCCAGCAGTTCTGGGACAGGGGTAAATGAGCAGTTCTTC,CASSSGTGVNEQFF
TRBJ1-1,TRBV6-5,-,-,TGTGCCAGCCCTGGCGGCGTCCATAACACTGAAGCTTTCTTT,CASPGGVHNTEAFF
TRBJ1-1,TRBV27,TRBD1,-,TGTGCCAGCAGTTTGGATAACAGGGGATTAAACACTGAAGCTTTCTTT,CASSLDNRGLNTEAFF
TRBJ2-7,TRBV7-2,TRBD2,-,TGTGCCAGCAGCCAAGCGGGAGTCCCCTACGAGCAGTACTTC,CASSQAGVPYEQYF
TRBJ2-1,TRBV7-7,TRBD2,-,TGTGCCAGCAGCCCGATGTTGGGAGCGGGGGGTTCCTACAATGAGCAGTTCTTC,CASSPMLGAGGSYNEQFF
TRBJ1-5,TRBV19,-,-,TGTGCCAGTAGTATAGTCGACCCAGGCAGAAATCAGCCCCAGCATTTT,CASSIVDPGRNQPQHF
TRBJ1-2,TRBV21-1,-,-,TGTGCCAGCAGCCCCGGACCGACAGGGGGCGATGGCTACACCTTC,CASSPGPTGGDGYTF
TRBJ2-2,TRBV19,-,few,TGTGCCAGTAGTATTACAGGCCTATCGAACACCGGGGAGCTGTTTTTT,CASSITGLSNTGELFF
TRBJ2-5,TRBV7-8,TRBD2,-,TGTGCCAGCAGCTCAACCAGACTAGCGGGACACGAGACCCAGTACTTC,CASSSTRLAGHETQYF
TRBJ2-7,TRBV4-2,TRBD2,-,TGTGCCAGCAGCCGGGGCGGGACTAGCGGGTCGTACGAGCAGTACTTC,CASSRGGTSGSYEQYF